This T cell receptor (beta chain) was captured in a study of blood T cell repertoires in COVID-19. Across the whole study: In each case, the material was cDNA or gDNA derived from T cells, B-cell-depleted T cells, or PBMCs.

Data came from immunoSEQ multiplex PCR; TCRdb stores just in-frame clones and leaves some out. Of about 260,000 clones listed, around 84% are singletons. Only one count was recorded for this clone. This CDR3 region has 16 residues. The germline V gene encodes CDR1 MDHEN and CDR2 SYDVKM. The trim removed 5 bases at V and 9 bases at J, leaving 11 bases unmatched. The TCR originated in a woman aged 40 to 50 who had recovered from COVID-19. The sample taken for sequencing was peripheral blood. V is TRBV28 and J is TRBJ1-6; TRBD1 agrees at 9 bases. CDR3 sequence: CASSKTGTGIFSPLHF. DNA for the CDR3: TGTGCCAGCAGTAAAACCGGGACAGGGATATTTTCACCCCTCCACTTT.